In this sample, the clone carrying this T cell receptor beta chain turned up once. The data derive from a study of blood T cell repertoires in COVID-19. Germline-derived CDR1 and CDR2 are LGHNA and YNFKEQ. The CDR3 has 15 amino acids. Trimming stripped 0 bases from V and 5 bases from J, with 13 bases between. Method: immunoSEQ multiplex PCR; TCRdb's copy keeps in-frame clones and lacks some. Altogether under 200,000 clones are present, 65% to 85% being singletons, with the ten largest covering roughly 5%. This clonotype originated in a woman aged 25 to 45 with acute or convalescent COVID-19. This chain connects TRBV4-2 to TRBJ2-5; D unresolved. Sample: peripheral blood. CDR3: CASSQDGRGWETQYF. DNA of the CDR3: TGTGCCAGCAGCCAAGATGGCCGAGGATGGGAGACCCAGTACTTC.